Below, 21 T cell receptor beta chains from the same sample are listed, as sequenced in a study of CD8 T cells in Susac syndrome. After extraction with the RNeasy kit, roughly 0.5 to 1 ug of the RNA was reverse transcribed using random hexamers. MiXCR, applied by TCRdb to the immunoSEQ multiplex PCR reads, yields one record per CDR3 protein. The sample holds 70,000 or so distinct CDR3 sequences; about 94% are singletons and the top ten take roughly 0.4%. Sequencing was carried out using CD8+ T cells from PBMCs. These receptors originate from a human donor with multiple sclerosis.

This clonotype was recorded once. CDR3 loop: CASSLYPGIGTNTEAFF. CDR3 in DNA: TGTGCCAGCAGTTTATACCCGGGCATCGGGACTAACACTGAAGCTTTCTTT. The chain has TRBV27 and TRBJ1-1; weak D call: TRBD1 (5 bases). Looked up from germline, CDR1 is MNHEY and CDR2 is SMNVEV (reference sequence). V gave up 1 base and J gave up 2 bases, with 17 bases separating them. CDR3 length: 17 residues.

CDR3: CASSLGQGSPQQTQYF. In DNA form, the CDR3 reads TGTGCCAGCAGCTTGGGACAGGGGTCTCCCCAGCAGACCCAGTACTTC. The rearrangement joins TRBV5-5 to TRBJ2-5; 8 nucleotides line up with TRBD1. The CDR3 totals 16 residues. V lost 0 bases to trimming and J lost 6 bases; unmatched junction nucleotides: 10. Germline-derived CDR1 and CDR2 are SGHKS and YYEKEE (reference sequence). Supplemented by reference TRBV5-5 and TRBJ2-5, the full variable domain reads DAGVTQSPTHLIKTRGQQVTLRCSPISGHKSVSWYQQVLGQGPQFIFQYYEKEERGRGNFPDRFSARQFPNYSSELNVNALLLGDSALYLCASSLGQGSPQQTQYFGPGTRLLVL.

This chain connects TRBV11-2 to TRBJ2-5, with D possibly being TRBD1 or TRBD2 (6 bases each). The CDR3 totals 16 residues. Germline V gives CDR1 SGHAT, CDR2 FQNNGV. The V end lost 7 bases, the J end lost 2 bases, and 20 bases lay between the germline ends. The CDR3: CASTLPLIGGQETQYF. CDR3 sequence (DNA): TGTGCCAGCACGCTACCTCTGATAGGGGGGCAAGAGACCCAGTACTTC. Full variable domain (outside the CDR3, taken from reference TRBV11-2 and TRBJ2-5): EAGVAQSPRYKIIEKRQSVAFWCNPISGHATLYWYQQILGQGPKLLIQFQNNGVVDDSQLPKDRFSAERLKGVDSTLKIQPAKLEDSAVYLCASTLPLIGGQETQYFGPGTRLLVL.

The chain uses TRBV25-1 and TRBJ1-2; 9 bases map to TRBD1. This CDR3 contains 15 residues. The ends lost 8 bases at V and 0 bases at J; junction bases unmatched: 7. Germline CDR1 and CDR2: MGHDK and SYGVNS. The CDR3 loop is CASSSGTGPNYGYTF. The DNA of the CDR3 is TGTGCCAGCTCCTCCGGGACAGGGCCTAACTATGGCTACACCTTC.

The chain employs TRBV25-1 and TRBJ2-7; D is ambiguous. CDR3 length: 11 amino acids. V lost 8 bases to trimming and J lost 3 bases, with 8 bases between them. The V gene's germline CDR1 is MGHDK and CDR2 SYGVNS. The CDR3 sequence: CASGKNYEQYF. The CDR3, as DNA: TGTGCCAGCGGGAAGAACTACGAGCAGTACTTC.

This chain connects TRBV4-1 to TRBJ2-7, with a possible D match to TRBD2 (5 bases). CDR3 length: 15 residues. Trimming shortened V by 0 bases and J by 3 bases, and 12 bases separated the two germline ends. The germline V gene encodes CDR1 MGHRA and CDR2 YSYEKL. For the CDR3, the DNA is TGCGCCAGCAGCCAAGATGGGAAGGAGGTCTACGAGCAGTACTTC. Translated: CASSQDGKEVYEQYF.

This clonotype was seen a few times. The chain employs TRBV20-1 and TRBJ2-7; D gene ambiguous. The CDR3 runs 13 residues. The germline V gene encodes CDR1 DFQATT and CDR2 SNEGSKA (reference sequence). The germline V and J ends were trimmed by 2 bases and 0 bases, with 8 bases remaining between them. The CDR3 coding sequence is TGCAGTGCTAGACAGGAGAGCTCCTACGAGCAGTACTTC. This translates into CSARQESSYEQYF.

The chain uses TRBV4-3 and TRBJ1-6, with D unresolved. Trimming cost V 1 base and J 10 bases, with 11 bases left between them. The CDR3 contains 14 residues. Germline V gives CDR1 LGHNA, CDR2 YSLEER. The CDR3 nucleotides read TGCGCCAGCAGCCAAGGGCTAGATATCTCACCCCTCCACTTT. As protein: CASSQGLDISPLHF.

The rearrangement uses TRBV5-6 and TRBJ1-1, with D possibly TRBD1 on 5 matching bases. The CDR3 runs to 14 residues. V was clipped by 3 bases and J by 5 bases, with 14 bases between them. Germline V gives CDR1 SGHDT, CDR2 YYEEEE. CDR3 bases: TGTGCCAGCAGCTCGCCGCGGGGGGGAACTGAAGCTTTCTTT. It codes for CASSSPRGGTEAFF.

This chain uses TRBV4-1 with TRBJ1-1, with unresolved D. Between the trimmed V and J ends, which lost 3 bases and 11 bases, there was a span of 16 bases. The germline V gene has CDR1 MGHRA and CDR2 YSYEKL. This CDR3 contains 13 residues. The CDR3, as DNA: TGCGCCAGCAGCCAGATCTCAGCCTTAAGGGCTTTCTTT. Its protein product is CASSQISALRAFF.

The chain has TRBV7-8 and TRBJ1-4, with 8 bases lining up with TRBD1. Germline trimming cut 4 bases from V and 7 bases from J; bases unmatched to any gene: 17. CDR1 and CDR2 from the germline V gene are SGHVS and FQNEAQ. The CDR3 totals 18 residues. CDR3 amino acids: CASSSYHGQGGEAEKLFF. CDR3 DNA sequence: TGTGCCAGCAGCTCCTACCACGGACAGGGCGGCGAGGCTGAAAAACTGTTTTTT.

V is TRBV7-9 and J is TRBJ2-7; D may match TRBD1 or TRBD2 (5 bases each). This CDR3 is built from 13 residues. Germline V gene lookup returns CDR1 SEHNR and CDR2 FQNEAQ (reference sequence). V lost 6 bases and J 0 bases, leaving 9 bases between the germline ends. The CDR3 nucleotides are TGTGCCAGCAGTGGGGGAACCTCCTACGAGCAGTACTTC. Protein sequence: CASSGGTSYEQYF. The whole variable domain, remainder taken from reference TRBV7-9 and TRBJ2-7, is DTGVSQNPRHKITKRGQNVTFRCDPISEHNRLYWYRQTLGQGPEFLTYFQNEAQLEKSRLLSDRFSAERPKGSFSTLEIQRTEQGDSAMYLCASSGGTSYEQYFGPGTRLTVT.

CDR3 sequence reads: CANRGGLPLAKNIQYF. Here the CDR3 DNA reads TGTGCCAACCGAGGAGGGCTTCCTCTAGCCAAAAACATTCAGTACTTC. The chain couples TRBV2 to TRBJ2-4, with D possibly matching TRBD2 (6 bases). The CDR3 is 16 amino acids. V dropped 10 bases and J dropped 0 bases, with 19 bases sitting between them. Germline V gene data show CDR1 as SNHLY and CDR2 as FYNNEI.

The chain uses TRBV7-9 and TRBJ1-1; no reliable D call. Germline assignment: CDR1 SEHNR and CDR2 FQNEAQ (reference sequence). The CDR3 contains 12 residues. Trimming stripped 8 bases from V and 1 base from J, with 8 bases between. The CDR3 bases are TGTGCCAGCCTTCTAGGGAACACTGAAGCTTTCTTT. This translates into CASLLGNTEAFF.

V is TRBV7-6 and J is TRBJ1-1; D remains ambiguous. The CDR3 consists of 14 residues. V shed 4 bases and J shed 6 bases, with 15 bases lying between them. CDR1 and CDR2 from the germline V gene are SGHVS and FNYEAQ. The CDR3 protein is CASSSTLFGAEAFF. The CDR3 DNA sequence: TGTGCCAGCAGCTCGACGCTCTTTGGTGCTGAAGCTTTCTTT. Full variable domain (missing parts from reference TRBV7-6 and TRBJ1-1): GAGVSQSPRYKVTKRGQDVALRCDPISGHVSLYWYRQALGQGPEFLTYFNYEAQQDKSGLPNDRFSAERPEGSISTLTIQRTEQRDSAMYRCASSSTLFGAEAFFGQGTRLTVV.

J is TRBJ2-2 and V is TRBV5-6; D is unclear. The CDR3 has 13 amino acids. Germline assignment: CDR1 SGHDT and CDR2 YYEEEE. Between the trimmed V and J ends, which lost 0 bases and 10 bases, there was a span of 10 bases. The CDR3 is CASSLVDETELFF. In nucleotides, the CDR3 is TGTGCCAGCAGCTTGGTAGACGAAACGGAGCTGTTTTTT.

The genes are TRBV30 and TRBJ2-5, with D possibly matching TRBD2 (6 bases). The germline V gene encodes CDR1 GTSNPN and CDR2 SVGIG (reference sequence). The V gene lost 0 bases and the J gene lost 1 base, with 9 bases spanning the gap. CDR3 length equals 14 residues. The chain's CDR3 is CAWSVGGVQETQYF. Written as DNA, the CDR3 is TGTGCCTGGAGTGTGGGCGGGGTCCAAGAGACCCAGTACTTC.

The V and J genes are TRBV9 and TRBJ1-1; 7 nucleotides align to TRBD1. V trimming: 3 bases; J trimming: 0 bases; junction bases outside the gene matches: 14. Germline V gene sequence: CDR1 SGDLS, CDR2 YYNGEE. CDR3 length: 18 residues. The DNA for the CDR3 is TGTGCCAGCAGCGGACACCAGACAGGGCCTACATTGAACACTGAAGCTTTCTTT. This sequence encodes CASSGHQTGPTLNTEAFF.

The chain links TRBV10-3 to TRBJ2-1; TRBD2 might be the D (5 bases). The CDR3 spans 11 residues. Per germline, CDR1 ENHRY and CDR2 SYGVKD. With 0 bases removed from V and 14 bases from J, the gap between germline ends came to 8 bases. The CDR3 DNA sequence: TGTGCCATCAGTGAGTCTGAGCGGAAGTTCTTC. This sequence encodes CAISESERKFF.

The J gene is TRBJ2-2, the V gene TRBV9; 7 bases agree with TRBD1. Trimming removed 4 bases from V and 6 bases from J; junction bases left unmatched: 6. CDR3 size: 14 residues. Germline V CDR1 and CDR2: SGDLS, YYNGEE. CDR3 DNA sequence: TGTGCCAGCAGCCCACGACAGGGCCCCGGGGAGCTGTTTTTT. It is translated as CASSPRQGPGELFF.

This rearrangement joins TRBV19 to TRBJ1-4; D possibly corresponds to TRBD1 (6 bases). CDR3 length equals 17 residues. Trimming left V 4 bases short and J 5 bases short, with 20 bases between. Germline CDR1 and CDR2: LNHDA and SQIVND (reference sequence). In DNA form, the CDR3 reads TGTGCCAGTAGTACCCAACGTCTGACAGGCTCAAATGAAAAACTGTTTTTT. It is translated as CASSTQRLTGSNEKLFF.